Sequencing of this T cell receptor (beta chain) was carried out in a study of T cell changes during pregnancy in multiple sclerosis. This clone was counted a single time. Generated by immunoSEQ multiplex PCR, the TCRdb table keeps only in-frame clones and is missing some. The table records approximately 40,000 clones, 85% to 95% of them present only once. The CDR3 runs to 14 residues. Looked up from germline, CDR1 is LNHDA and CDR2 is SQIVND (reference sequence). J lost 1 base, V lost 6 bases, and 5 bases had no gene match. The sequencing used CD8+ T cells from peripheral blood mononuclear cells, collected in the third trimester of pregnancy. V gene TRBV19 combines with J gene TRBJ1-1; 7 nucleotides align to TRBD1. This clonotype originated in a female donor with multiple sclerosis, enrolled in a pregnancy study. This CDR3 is CASRVRDRNTEAFF. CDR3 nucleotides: TGTGCCAGTAGGGTCCGGGACAGGAACACTGAAGCTTTCTTT.